The 16 T cell receptor beta chains presented below share a single source sample, sequenced in a study of molecular identifiers for immune sequencing clone quantification. One entry per CDR3 protein results from TCRdb running MiXCR on the PCR reads. Here the sample spans tens of thousands of distinct CDR3 sequences, around 20% being singletons. The sample taken for sequencing was naive CD8+ T cells from blood, with Jurkat cell RNA spiked in. Specified subset: FACS-sorted CD8+CD4-CCR7+CD45RA+ naive T cells. All receptors come from a human donor in good health. Some libraries in this study had Jurkat cell RNA spiked in.

This clonotype has ten or more counts. Germline is not matched at one junction end, which may reflect a read error. The chain has TRBV7-9 and TRBJ2-7; D remains ambiguous. The CDR3 contains 11 residues. CDR1 is SEHNR and CDR2 is FQNEAQ in the germline V gene (reference sequence). CDR3 region: CASSLGSPPVF. The CDR3 DNA sequence: TGTGCCAGCAGCTTGGGCAGCCCCCCCGTGTTC.

This clonotype has just a few counts. This chain uses TRBV7-9 with TRBJ1-1; maybe TRBD1 (5 bases). Germline CDR1 is SEHNR and CDR2 is FQNEAQ (reference sequence). The germline V and J ends were trimmed by 5 bases and 6 bases, with 19 bases remaining between them. The CDR3 runs to 15 residues. The CDR3 DNA reads TGTGCCAGCAGCCTTTTCATCCAGGGTACCGCTGAAGCTTTCTTT. Amino acids: CASSLFIQGTAEAFF.

Concerning this clonotype itself: This clone may be a read error of a much larger clone one base away. This chain joins TRBV7-8 and TRBJ2-1, with D tentatively TRBD2 (6 bases). The CDR3 sequence is 15 residues long. Trimming removed 3 bases at V and 5 bases at J, with 14 bases between. In germline, CDR1 is SGHVS, CDR2 FQNEAQ. The DNA for the CDR3 is TGTGCCAGCAGCTTGGGGCGGGGACCCCACAATGAGCAGTTCTTC. Translating it yields CASSLGRGPHNEQFF.

This clonotype has a handful of counts. The CDR3 DNA reads as TGCAGCGCCCCGGGACACCCGAACACTGAAGCTTTCTTT. Translation gives CSAPGHPNTEAFF. The V call is TRBV29-1, the J call TRBJ1-1; a weak D match, TRBD1 (6 bases). There are 13 residues in the CDR3. Germline CDR1 reads SQVTM; CDR2 reads ANQGSEA. Trimming took 7 bases from V and 1 from J, leaving 13 bases between them.

This chain links TRBV4-3 with TRBJ2-7, with 7 bases identical to TRBD1. This CDR3 is 15 amino acids long. The germline gives CDR1 LGHNA, CDR2 YSLEER. V was clipped by 1 base and J by 2 bases; unmatched bases: 5. In DNA, the CDR3 is TGCGCCAGCAGCCAAGGTCGAGACAGGGCCTACGAGCAGTACTTC. It codes for CASSQGRDRAYEQYF.

Concerning this clonotype: It may be a read error: a sequence one base away is much more abundant. The CDR3 reads CSVERSPYEQYF. The CDR3 nucleotides are TGCAGCGTTGAAAGGTCCCCCTACGAGCAGTACTTC. The V gene is TRBV29-1, the J gene TRBJ2-7; D uncertain. The CDR3 runs 12 residues. The germline CDR1 and CDR2 sequences are SQVTM and ANQGSEA. Trimming took 2 bases from V and 2 from J, leaving 7 bases between them.

This clonotype was seen more than once but under ten times. The genes are TRBV9 and TRBJ2-3, with 9 bases lining up with TRBD2. The CDR3 loop spans 16 amino acids. From germline, CDR1 is SGDLS and CDR2 YYNGEE. J lost 6 bases, V lost 4 bases, and 12 bases had no gene match. The CDR3 loop is CASSTYSGREGDTQYF. As DNA, the CDR3 is TGTGCCAGCAGCACGTATAGCGGGAGAGAAGGGGATACGCAGTATTTT.

The table lists this clonotype with many counts. The chain uses TRBV20-1 and TRBJ2-7; D uncertain. The V and J ends lost 6 bases and 3 bases respectively, with 9 bases between them. The CDR3 totals 11 residues. CDR1 DFQATT and CDR2 SNEGSKA come from the germline V gene (reference sequence). The CDR3 region is CSARSDYEQYF. CDR3 nucleotide sequence: TGCAGTGCCAGGTCGGACTACGAGCAGTACTTC.

CDR3 region: CATSRSKVGATNEKLFF. The CDR3 DNA follows: TGTGCCACCAGCAGATCCAAGGTTGGAGCAACTAATGAAAAACTGTTTTTT. The chain combines TRBV15 with TRBJ1-4; D not certain. Per the germline V gene, CDR1 is LNHNV and CDR2 is YYDKDF (reference sequence). There are 17 residues in the CDR3. The V end was cut by 2 bases, the J end by 0 bases, with 13 bases between.

In its sample, this clonotype was seen many times. The chain uses TRBV7-6 and TRBJ2-3; 10 bases are a match to TRBD2. The germline CDR1 and CDR2 sequences are SGHVS and FNYEAQ. The CDR3 contains 15 residues. The V segment lost 3 bases and the J segment 6 bases; nucleotides outside the gene matches: 6. CDR3 protein: CASSLSSGSLDTQYF. The CDR3 bases are TGTGCCAGCAGCTTGTCTAGCGGGAGTTTGGATACGCAGTATTTT.

The CDR3 sequence: CASSFWAASYEQYF. In nucleotides, the CDR3 is TGTGCCAGCAGCTTTTGGGCAGCTTCCTACGAGCAGTACTTC. This chain uses TRBV5-6 with TRBJ2-7; no clear D. Trimming took off 2 bases at V and 1 base at J, with 10 bases between the two ends. Germline V gene lookup returns CDR1 SGHDT and CDR2 YYEEEE. The CDR3 is 14 amino acids.

Many counts were recorded for this clonotype. The chain has TRBV7-2 and TRBJ2-7; either TRBD1 or TRBD2 may fit D (6 bases each). V lost 1 base and J lost 5, with 18 bases in between. The germline gives CDR1 SGHTA, CDR2 FQGNSA. The length of the CDR3 is 16 residues. CDR3 coding DNA: TGTGCCAGCAGCTTAGATTGGGTCGAAGGGGGGAACGAGCAGTACTTC. Protein product: CASSLDWVEGGNEQYF.

Comments on this clonotype: Since a much larger clone is just one base distant, this may be a read error. J is TRBJ1-3 and V is TRBV20-1, with 7 bases that match TRBD1. The CDR3 is 15 amino acids. V shed 6 bases and J 4 bases; nucleotides not matched to a gene: 12. Germline V CDR1 and CDR2: DFQATT, SNEGSKA (reference sequence). CDR3: CSAIKTGLAGNTIYF. CDR3 coding DNA: TGCAGTGCGATTAAGACAGGGCTGGCGGGAAACACCATATATTTT.

The chain uses TRBV4-3 and TRBJ2-7; D not certain. Trimming removed 2 bases at V and 6 bases at J, with 8 bases between. From germline, CDR1 is LGHNA and CDR2 YSLEER. This CDR3 is 12 amino acids long. The CDR3, as DNA: TGCGCCAGCAGCCAAAGTTTGGGCGAGCAGTACTTC. The encoded protein is CASSQSLGEQYF.

Points on this clonotype: The junction shows a germline mismatch at one end, possibly a read error. The J gene is TRBJ2-5, the V gene TRBV28; 8 bases map to TRBD1. Germline CDR1 MDHEN, CDR2 SYDVKM. This CDR3 spans 16 amino acids. For the CDR3, the DNA is TGTGCCGGCAGTTTAGATTCGGGACAGGCTCCGGAGACCCAGTACTTC. As protein: CAGSLDSGQAPETQYF.

Ten or more counts support this clonotype. V usage is TRBV29-1 and J usage is TRBJ2-3; D gene uncertain. Germline V CDR1 and CDR2: SQVTM, ANQGSEA. This CDR3 region has 10 residues. V lost 4 bases and J 4 bases, leaving 3 bases between the germline ends. The CDR3 nucleotides are TGCAGCGTTGCTGCAGATACGCAGTATTTT. Amino acids: CSVAADTQYF.